Shown below are 23 T cell receptor beta chains from a single sample sequenced in a study of blood T cell repertoires in COVID-19 (dated by TCRdb to 2020 to 2022). The library was generated by the immunoSEQ multiplex PCR assay. TCRdb mirrors the immuneACCESS table, restricted to in-frame sequences. Some clones are absent from its copies; in checked studies, under half trace to an unresolved V gene, and the reason for the others is unknown. The sample table records around 56,000 clones; roughly nine tenths of these occur just once. Approximately 7% of the sample is held by the ten biggest clonotypes. The sequenced sample consisted of peripheral blood. The source of these receptors is a woman aged 55-75 years with active or convalescent COVID-19.

The chain is built from TRBV19 and TRBJ1-3; 8 nucleotides align to TRBD1. The CDR3 covers 15 residues. The junction had 11 bases not matched to a gene; V was cut back by 9 bases and J by 4 bases. Looked up from germline, CDR1 is LNHDA and CDR2 is SQIVND (reference sequence). CDR3 sequence (DNA): TGTGCCAGCTTGCGACAGGGGAATCTCGGAAACACCATATATTTT. Translation: CASLRQGNLGNTIYF.

The chain couples TRBV5-1 to TRBJ2-5, with 7 positions matching TRBD2. After removal of 0 bases from V and 4 bases from J, the junction contained 3 bases not matched to a gene. The CDR3 is 14 residues long. CDR1 and CDR2 (germline): SGHRS, YFSETQ. The CDR3 DNA is TGCGCCAGCAGCTTGGGGACTAGGAGAGAGACCCAGTACTTC. Translation gives CASSLGTRRETQYF.

The chain employs TRBV27 and TRBJ1-4; no firm D call. CDR1 is MNHEY and CDR2 is SMNVEV in the germline V gene (reference sequence). The V and J ends lost 2 bases and 11 bases respectively, with 15 bases between them. This CDR3 comprises 14 residues. The CDR3 spells CASSLGSKGGKLFF. The CDR3, as DNA: TGTGCCAGCAGTTTAGGGAGTAAAGGAGGGAAACTGTTTTTT.

This chain joins TRBV10-2 and TRBJ2-3, with 8 bases aligning to TRBD1. The CDR3 runs to 14 residues. Germline V CDR1 and CDR2: WSHSY, SAAADI. Unmatched junction bases numbered 8, after V lost 10 bases and J lost 2 bases. As DNA, the CDR3 is TGCGCCACCCTCAGGGGGCTAGACACAGATACGCAGTATTTT. It translates to CATLRGLDTDTQYF.

The chain is built from TRBV6-5 and TRBJ2-1, with TRBD2 matching over 7 bases. The CDR3 extends over 15 amino acids. J was trimmed by 1 base and V by 6 bases; bases with no gene match: 6. The germline V gene has CDR1 MNHEY and CDR2 SVGAGI. CDR3 sequence reads: CASSFSGLSYNEQFF. CDR3 sequence (DNA): TGTGCCAGCAGCTTTAGCGGGCTATCCTACAATGAGCAGTTCTTC.

This chain uses TRBV28 with TRBJ2-1; the match to TRBD1 covers 7 bases. From germline, CDR1 is MDHEN and CDR2 SYDVKM. CDR3 length: 13 amino acids. V shed 3 bases and J 5 bases; nucleotides not matched to a gene: 1. In DNA, the CDR3 is TGTGCCAGCAGTTTGACAGGGAACAATGAGCAGTTCTTC. It codes for CASSLTGNNEQFF.

This chain links TRBV9 with TRBJ1-1; D ambiguous. The V end was cut by 0 bases, the J end by 7 bases, with 10 bases between. This CDR3 is built from 13 residues. Germline values: CDR1 SGDLS, CDR2 YYNGEE. The CDR3 sequence is CASSVVAGGEAFF. The DNA for the CDR3 is TGTGCCAGCAGCGTAGTGGCAGGAGGTGAAGCTTTCTTT.

This sequence joins TRBV7-2 and TRBJ1-1, with a weak D call TRBD1 (6 bases). The CDR3 covers 16 residues. CDR1 is SGHTA, CDR2 FQGNSA, per germline. Trimming cost V 6 bases and J 1 base, with 18 bases left between them. CDR3 coding DNA: TGTGCCAGCAGGGTCGGCGACAGGATCCCGAACACTGAAGCTTTCTTT. This sequence encodes CASRVGDRIPNTEAFF.

In DNA form, the CDR3 reads TGTGCCAGCTATCAGGCGCCAAGCTATGGCTACACCTTC. The encoded protein is CASYQAPSYGYTF. This chain uses TRBV28 with TRBJ1-2; D gene uncertain. CDR1 is MDHEN and CDR2 is SYDVKM in the germline V gene. CDR3 length: 13 residues. V lost 8 bases and J 4 bases, leaving 14 bases between the germline ends.

This chain links TRBV12-5 with TRBJ1-3, with 7 bases fitting TRBD1. CDR3 length: 15 residues. The V gene end was trimmed by 3 bases and the J gene end by 4 bases; junction bases not matched to a gene: 6. Germline values: CDR1 LGHNT, CDR2 FRNRAP. As DNA, the CDR3 is TGTGCTAGTGGTTTTGGTCTAGGGGGCGGAAACACCATATATTTT. This translates into CASGFGLGGGNTIYF.

This clone appeared once. This chain uses TRBV28 with TRBJ1-3; 8 bases match TRBD1. The CDR3 length is 15 residues. Trimming took 6 bases from V and 3 from J; bases not matched to a gene: 7. Germline V gene sequence: CDR1 MDHEN, CDR2 SYDVKM. The DNA of the CDR3 is TGTGCCAGCAGCGAAGGACAGGGTTTTGGAAACACCATATATTTT. It codes for CASSEGQGFGNTIYF.

The rearrangement uses TRBV19 and TRBJ1-4; unclear D gene. Germline CDR1 is LNHDA and CDR2 is SQIVND (reference sequence). V was shortened by 2 bases and J by 0 bases, with 4 bases between the two germline ends. The CDR3 loop spans 14 amino acids. The CDR3 sequence is CASSITATNEKLFF. DNA for the CDR3: TGTGCCAGTAGTATAACTGCAACTAATGAAAAACTGTTTTTT.

This clone appeared once. This chain's CDR3 is CASSFSNRLEYGYTF. The CDR3 DNA reads TGTGCCAGCAGTTTCTCCAACAGGCTGGAGTATGGCTACACCTTC. The V call is TRBV28, the J call TRBJ1-2; the D gene is possibly TRBD1 (5 bases). Germline V gene data show CDR1 as MDHEN and CDR2 as SYDVKM. V was cut by 3 bases and J by 5 bases, with 16 bases left in between. The CDR3 consists of 15 residues.

In this sample, this clone turned up once. The chain links TRBV18 to TRBJ2-3; possibly TRBD2 for D (6 bases). The CDR3 spans 15 residues. Deletions cut 2 bases from V and 2 bases from J, with 11 bases between. The germline V gene has CDR1 KGHSH and CDR2 LQKENI. The CDR3 sequence is CASSPGASATDTQYF. CDR3 DNA sequence: TGTGCCAGCTCACCAGGGGCTAGCGCCACAGATACGCAGTATTTT.

This clone was seen only once. V and J are TRBV18 and TRBJ2-1, with TRBD1 identical over 7 bases. Germline V CDR1 and CDR2: KGHSH, LQKENI. V lost 6 bases and J lost 2; bases outside the gene matches: 10. The CDR3 sequence is 16 residues long. CDR3 sequence reads: CASSFNRGQTYNEQFF. The CDR3 DNA follows: TGTGCCAGCTCTTTCAACAGGGGACAGACCTACAATGAGCAGTTCTTC.

This chain joins TRBV28 and TRBJ1-2; TRBD1 matches at 7 bases. In germline, CDR1 is MDHEN, CDR2 SYDVKM. There are 15 residues in the CDR3. V gave up 1 base and J gave up 8 bases; unmatched junction bases: 10. CDR3 region: CASSLYNRQGNGYTF. The CDR3 coding sequence is TGTGCCAGCAGTTTATACAATAGACAGGGCAACGGCTACACCTTC.

This sequence joins TRBV15 and TRBJ2-4; no clear D. This CDR3 is 16 amino acids long. Looked up from germline, CDR1 is LNHNV and CDR2 is YYDKDF (reference sequence). The V and J ends lost 0 bases and 0 bases respectively, with 9 bases between them. CDR3 sequence: CATSRDRALAKNIQYF. The CDR3 region has the DNA TGTGCCACCAGCAGAGATCGAGCCCTAGCCAAAAACATTCAGTACTTC.

The chain uses TRBV9 and TRBJ2-7; 8 bases agree with TRBD2. In germline, CDR1 is SGDLS, CDR2 YYNGEE. Trimming removed 4 bases from V and 3 bases from J; junction bases left unmatched: 3. The CDR3 runs 13 residues. The CDR3 nucleotides read TGTGCCAGCAGCCCCGGGGGGGGCTACGAGCAGTACTTC. Its protein product is CASSPGGGYEQYF. The entire variable domain, with the rest obtained from reference TRBV9 and TRBJ2-7, is as follows: DSGVTQTPKHLITATGQRVTLRCSPRSGDLSVYWYQQSLDQGLQFLIQYYNGEERAKGNILERFSAQQFPDLHSELNLSSLELGDSALYFCASSPGGGYEQYFGPGTRLTVT.

This chain connects TRBV6-5 to TRBJ1-5; D remains ambiguous. With 5 bases removed from V and 2 bases from J, the gap between germline ends came to 7 bases. The germline V gene encodes CDR1 MNHEY and CDR2 SVGAGI. This CDR3 has 13 amino acids. The CDR3 here is CASSRQGNQPQHF. The CDR3 DNA is TGTGCCAGCAGTAGGCAGGGCAATCAGCCCCAGCATTTT.

J is TRBJ1-4 and V is TRBV19; 7 bases are shared with TRBD1. Germline assignment: CDR1 LNHDA and CDR2 SQIVND (reference sequence). Trimming took 5 bases from V and 7 from J; bases not matched to a gene: 7. This CDR3 contains 14 residues. CDR3 nucleotides: TGTGCCAGTAGTCCGGGACAGAGCCTTGAAAAACTGTTTTTT. Translated, it gives CASSPGQSLEKLFF.

The chain links TRBV14 to TRBJ2-7, with 9 nucleotides matching TRBD1. Trimming at V came to 4 bases and at J to 7 bases, leaving 14 bases not matched to a gene. Germline lookup yields CDR1 SGHDN and CDR2 FVKESK. This CDR3 has 16 residues. The chain's CDR3 is CASSPQGARRSGEQYF. The CDR3 DNA follows: TGTGCCAGCAGCCCACAGGGGGCTCGCCGGTCGGGAGAGCAGTACTTC.

The V call is TRBV15, the J call TRBJ2-5; D may be TRBD2 (6 bases). Germline V gene data show CDR1 as LNHNV and CDR2 as YYDKDF (reference sequence). The CDR3 covers 15 residues. Trimming took 0 bases from V and 1 from J, leaving 9 bases between them. The CDR3 coding sequence is TGTGCCACCAGCAGAGATCGGAGGGGCCAAGAGACCCAGTACTTC. Residues: CATSRDRRGQETQYF.

This chain connects TRBV5-1 to TRBJ2-5, with a possible D match to TRBD1 (8 bases). Germline CDR1 and CDR2: SGHRS and YFSETQ. This CDR3 contains 13 residues. The V gene lost 4 bases and the J gene lost 5 bases, with 12 bases spanning the gap. The CDR3 loop reads CASSTGGGETQYF. The CDR3 region has the DNA TGCGCCAGCAGCACAGGGGGAGGGGAGACCCAGTACTTC. The variable domain in full, completed from reference TRBV5-1 and TRBJ2-5, reads KAGVTQTPRYLIKTRGQQVTLSCSPISGHRSVSWYQQTPGQGLQFLFEYFSETQRNKGNFPGRFSGRQFSNSRSEMNVSTLELGDSALYLCASSTGGGETQYFGPGTRLLVL.